This TCR beta chain is from a study of cytotoxic CD8 clonotypes in ibrutinib-treated CLL. The study, taken as a whole, reports: Starting clonality was above that of age-matched healthy donors and tracked circulating CD8+ T-cell counts. Public clonotypes occurred uncommonly; on treatment, they contracted or remained stable.

Frozen-stored PBMCs produced about 2 micrograms of genomic DNA for TCR beta libraries. This CDR3 has 15 amino acids. Germline V gene data show CDR1 as LNHDA and CDR2 as SQIVND (reference sequence). V shed 7 bases and J 3 bases; nucleotides not matched to a gene: 7. This clone was observed a single time. Its antigen remains unknown. Clones were sequenced by immunoSEQ multiplex PCR, and TCRdb holds only the in-frame ones, with some missing. Among about 140,000 clones listed, 80% were seen once. The rearrangement links TRBV19 to TRBJ1-2; TRBD1 matches 11 bases. This clonotype originated in a human donor with chronic lymphocytic leukemia. The input for sequencing was PBMCs, taken after 36 months of ibrutinib treatment. The CDR3 reads CASTLGQGDYYGYTF. CDR3 sequence (DNA): TGTGCCAGTACCCTGGGACAGGGGGACTACTATGGCTACACCTTC.